The clone carrying this T cell receptor beta chain was found a few times. The length of the CDR3 is 14 residues. V was trimmed by 1 base and J by 8 bases, leaving 12 bases between them. These data are taken from a study of T-cell memory formation after mild COVID-19. TCRdb recomputed calls from the 5' RACE reads with MiXCR, one row per CDR3 protein. The table includes some 410,000 distinct CDR3 sequences, about 25% detected once. Sequenced material: PBMCs or a T cell subset sorted from them (not recorded which). This TCR was recovered from an adult woman who had mild COVID-19 (a few samples of this study predate the infection). Cell type and time point are not known. The rearrangement joins TRBV12-3 or TRBV12-4 to TRBJ1-3; D might be TRBD1 (5 bases). CDR3 nucleotides: TGTGCCAGCAGTTTAGTTCCCGGGGGAGACACCATATATTTT. Encoded protein: CASSLVPGGDTIYF.